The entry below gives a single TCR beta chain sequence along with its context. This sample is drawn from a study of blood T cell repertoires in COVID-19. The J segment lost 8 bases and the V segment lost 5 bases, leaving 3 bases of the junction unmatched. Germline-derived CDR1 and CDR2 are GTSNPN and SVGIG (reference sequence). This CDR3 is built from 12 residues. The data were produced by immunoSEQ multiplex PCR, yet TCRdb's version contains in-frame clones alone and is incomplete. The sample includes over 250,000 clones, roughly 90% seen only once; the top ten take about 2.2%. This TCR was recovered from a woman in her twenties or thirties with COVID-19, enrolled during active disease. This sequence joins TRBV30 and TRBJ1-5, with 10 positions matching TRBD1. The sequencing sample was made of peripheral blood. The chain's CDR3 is CAWGQGGKPQHF. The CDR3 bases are TGTGCCTGGGGACAGGGGGGTAAGCCCCAGCATTTT.